The clone carrying this T cell receptor beta chain was detected a few times. The assay was immunoSEQ multiplex PCR, and TCRdb's table has in-frame clones only and misses some. The sample yields over 25,000 clones, roughly 87% seen once. The data derive from a study of preoperative IRX-2 immunotherapy in early breast cancer. The V gene lost 6 bases and the J gene lost 2 bases, with 14 bases spanning the gap. Germline CDR1 and CDR2: KGHSH and LQKENI. This CDR3 region has 14 residues. Treatment indicated: preoperative locoregional IRX-2 cytokine immunotherapy. Samples came from a phase Ib trial of preoperative locoregional IRX-2 cytokine immunotherapy.

This chain uses TRBV18 with TRBJ2-7, with TRBD2 as a possible D gene (6 bases). Material: lymph node tissue, obtained from a patient treated with IRX-2 immunotherapy. This receptor was identified in a human donor with breast cancer. CDR3 sequence reads: CASSSGRSTYEQYF. CDR3 DNA sequence: TGTGCCAGCTCGTCAGGGAGGAGTACCTACGAGCAGTACTTC.